These 8 T cell receptor beta chains came from one sample sequenced in a study of radiotherapy plus CTLA-4 blockade in lung cancer. Some clones are missing from TCRdb's copy, which holds only in-frame ones; the method was immunoSEQ multiplex PCR. The sample has about 110,000 clones, about 84% seen once; the top ten hold 2.4%. Sample: peripheral blood, taken from a patient treated with radiotherapy plus ipilimumab. These receptor sequences come from a human donor with non-small cell lung cancer that progressed on radiotherapy plus ipilimumab. Some clones in this sample may be carry-over from other donors' samples.

The V and J genes are TRBV19 and TRBJ2-7; D unresolved. The length of the CDR3 is 13 residues. V was pared by 5 bases and J by 0 bases, with 8 bases between. The germline V gene encodes CDR1 LNHDA and CDR2 SQIVND (reference sequence). CDR3: CASSSPSSYEQYF. Here the CDR3 DNA reads TGTGCCAGTAGTTCCCCCTCCTCCTACGAGCAGTACTTC.

This chain joins TRBV11-2 and TRBJ2-2; D remains ambiguous. The V gene's germline CDR1 is SGHAT and CDR2 FQNNGV. This CDR3 has 14 residues. The V end was cut by 5 bases, the J end by 1 base, with 8 bases between. The CDR3 here is CASSPKRNTGELFF. The CDR3, as DNA: TGTGCCAGCAGCCCGAAGCGGAACACCGGGGAGCTGTTTTTT.

CDR3 residues: CASSPSTGNLYEQYF. DNA for the CDR3: TGTGCCAGCTCACCATCGACAGGGAACCTCTACGAGCAGTACTTC. The chain has TRBV18 and TRBJ2-7, with 7 nucleotides matching TRBD1. Germline CDR1 is KGHSH and CDR2 is LQKENI. J gave up 3 bases and V 2 bases, and 7 bases lay outside the gene matches. The CDR3 has 15 amino acids.

The chain joins TRBV10-3 to TRBJ2-7, with TRBD1 matching over 7 bases. J was trimmed by 2 bases and V by 3 bases; bases with no gene match: 10. The CDR3 contains 16 residues. Germline assignment: CDR1 ENHRY and CDR2 SYGVKD. The CDR3 DNA reads TGTGCCATCAGTGACACCGACGGACAGGTACCCTACGAGCAGTACTTC. Translating it yields CAISDTDGQVPYEQYF.

This rearrangement joins TRBV6-4 to TRBJ1-2, with D possibly being TRBD1 (5 bases). Deletions cut 4 bases from V and 6 bases from J, with 15 bases between. Per germline, CDR1 MRHNA and CDR2 SNTAGT. CDR3 size: 14 residues. This CDR3 is CASSAMQGTNGYTF. DNA for the CDR3: TGTGCCAGCAGTGCCATGCAGGGAACCAATGGCTACACCTTC.

This clone was seen a single time. The chain combines TRBV7-3 with TRBJ1-1; D not certain. The germline V gene has CDR1 SGHTA and CDR2 FQGTGA. Trimming left V 5 bases short and J 3 bases short, with 10 bases between. The CDR3 length is 13 residues. CDR3 nucleotide sequence: TGTGCCAGCAGCCCGGGATCTTACACTGAAGCTTTCTTT. Translated: CASSPGSYTEAFF.

A single count supports this clone. The rearrangement joins TRBV27 to TRBJ2-4; TRBD2 matches at 15 bases. The CDR3 extends over 18 amino acids. The germline V gene encodes CDR1 MNHEY and CDR2 SMNVEV (reference sequence). Unmatched junction bases numbered 5, after V lost 5 bases and J lost 0 bases. DNA for the CDR3: TGTGCCAGCAGTCTGGGACTAGCGGGGGGTCTAGCCAAAAACATTCAGTACTTC. This sequence encodes CASSLGLAGGLAKNIQYF.

The chain employs TRBV5-1 and TRBJ1-1, with 9 positions matching TRBD1. Germline V CDR1 and CDR2: SGHRS, YFSETQ. This CDR3 contains 15 residues. V gave up 2 bases and J gave up 10 bases; unmatched junction bases: 12. The CDR3 DNA sequence: TGCGCCAGCAGCTTACAGGGGGCGCATGGAAGGGGAGCTTTCTTT. Its protein product is CASSLQGAHGRGAFF. Supplemented by reference TRBV5-1 and TRBJ1-1, the full variable domain reads KAGVTQTPRYLIKTRGQQVTLSCSPISGHRSVSWYQQTPGQGLQFLFEYFSETQRNKGNFPGRFSGRQFSNSRSEMNVSTLELGDSALYLCASSLQGAHGRGAFFGQGTRLTVV.